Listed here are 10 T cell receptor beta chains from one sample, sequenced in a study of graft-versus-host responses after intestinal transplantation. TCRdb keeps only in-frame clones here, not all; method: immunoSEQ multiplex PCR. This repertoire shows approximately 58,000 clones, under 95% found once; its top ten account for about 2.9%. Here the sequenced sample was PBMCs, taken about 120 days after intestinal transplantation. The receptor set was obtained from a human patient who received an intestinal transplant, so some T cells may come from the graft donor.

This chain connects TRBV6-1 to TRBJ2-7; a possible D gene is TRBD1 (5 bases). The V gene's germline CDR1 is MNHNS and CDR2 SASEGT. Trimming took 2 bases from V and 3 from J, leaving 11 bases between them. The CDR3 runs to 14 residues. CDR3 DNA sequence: TGTGCCAGCAGTGAACTCCGAAGGGGCTACGAGCAGTACTTC. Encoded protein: CASSELRRGYEQYF.

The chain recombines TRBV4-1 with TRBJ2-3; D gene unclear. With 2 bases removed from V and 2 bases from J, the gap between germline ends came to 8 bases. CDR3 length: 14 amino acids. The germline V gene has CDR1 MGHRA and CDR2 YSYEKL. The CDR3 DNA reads TGCGCCAGCAGCCAAACCCAATTCACAGATACGCAGTATTTT. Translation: CASSQTQFTDTQYF.

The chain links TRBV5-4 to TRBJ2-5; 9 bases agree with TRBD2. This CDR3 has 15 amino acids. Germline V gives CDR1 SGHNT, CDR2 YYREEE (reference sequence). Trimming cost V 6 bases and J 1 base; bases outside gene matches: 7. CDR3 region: CASTSSGGPQETQYF. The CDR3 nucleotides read TGTGCCAGCACCTCAAGCGGGGGGCCCCAAGAGACCCAGTACTTC.

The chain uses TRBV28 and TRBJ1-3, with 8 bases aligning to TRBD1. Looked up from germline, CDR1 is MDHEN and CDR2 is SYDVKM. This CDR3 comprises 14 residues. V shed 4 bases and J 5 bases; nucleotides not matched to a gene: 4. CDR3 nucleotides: TGTGCCAGCAGTTCAGGACAGGGAAGAAACACCATATATTTT. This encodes CASSSGQGRNTIYF.

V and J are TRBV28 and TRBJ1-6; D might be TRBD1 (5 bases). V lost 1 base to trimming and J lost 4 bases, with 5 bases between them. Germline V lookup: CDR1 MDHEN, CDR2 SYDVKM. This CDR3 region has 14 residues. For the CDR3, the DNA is TGTGCCAGCAGTTTATCAGGGTATAATTCACCCCTCCACTTT. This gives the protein CASSLSGYNSPLHF.

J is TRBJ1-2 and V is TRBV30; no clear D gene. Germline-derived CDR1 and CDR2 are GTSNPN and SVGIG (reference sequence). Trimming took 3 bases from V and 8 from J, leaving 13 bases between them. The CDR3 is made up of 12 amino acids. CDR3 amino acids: CAWRRWGRGYTF. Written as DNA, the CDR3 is TGTGCCTGGAGACGGTGGGGTCGAGGCTACACCTTC.

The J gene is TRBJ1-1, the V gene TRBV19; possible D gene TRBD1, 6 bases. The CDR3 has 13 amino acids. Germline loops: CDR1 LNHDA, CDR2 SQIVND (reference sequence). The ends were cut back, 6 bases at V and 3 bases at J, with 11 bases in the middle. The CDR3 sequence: CASRGRGDTEAFF. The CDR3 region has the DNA TGTGCCAGTAGGGGCAGGGGAGACACTGAAGCTTTCTTT. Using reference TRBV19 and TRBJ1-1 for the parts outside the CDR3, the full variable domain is DGGITQSPKYLFRKEGQNVTLSCEQNLNHDAMYWYRQDPGQGLRLIYYSQIVNDFQKGDIAEGYSVSREKKESFPLTVTSAQKNPTAFYLCASRGRGDTEAFFGQGTRLTVV.

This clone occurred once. Here the CDR3 reads CASSPPRGGGVNEQFF. CDR3 nucleotides: TGTGCCAGCAGTCCCCCCAGAGGCGGGGGGGTCAATGAGCAGTTCTTC. The gene calls are TRBV27 and TRBJ2-1, with TRBD2 matching 9 bases. Germline CDR1 is MNHEY and CDR2 is SMNVEV (reference sequence). This CDR3 contains 16 residues. V shed 5 bases and J 6 bases; nucleotides not matched to a gene: 11.

The CDR3 DNA reads as TGTGCCTCGGGAGGGGGAAATAGCAATCAGCCCCAGCATTTT. Translation: CASGGGNSNQPQHF. The J gene is TRBJ1-5, the V gene TRBV19; maybe TRBD1 (6 bases). Trimming took off 11 bases at V and 0 bases at J, with 14 bases between the two ends. This CDR3 has 14 residues. Germline CDR1 LNHDA, CDR2 SQIVND (reference sequence).

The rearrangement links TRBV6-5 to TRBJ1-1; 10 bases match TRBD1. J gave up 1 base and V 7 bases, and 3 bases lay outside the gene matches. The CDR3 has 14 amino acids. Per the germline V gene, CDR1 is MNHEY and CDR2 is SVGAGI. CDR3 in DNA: TGTGCCAGCAAGGGACAGGGGTCGAACACTGAAGCTTTCTTT. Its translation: CASKGQGSNTEAFF.